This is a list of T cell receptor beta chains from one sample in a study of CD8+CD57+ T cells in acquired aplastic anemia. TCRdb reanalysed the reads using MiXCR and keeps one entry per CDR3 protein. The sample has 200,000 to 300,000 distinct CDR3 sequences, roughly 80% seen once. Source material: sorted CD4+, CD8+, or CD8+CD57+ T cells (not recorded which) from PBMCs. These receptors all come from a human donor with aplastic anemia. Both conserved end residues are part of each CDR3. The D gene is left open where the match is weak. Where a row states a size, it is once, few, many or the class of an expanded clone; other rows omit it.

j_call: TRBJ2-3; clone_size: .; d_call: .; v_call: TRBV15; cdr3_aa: CATSIAAGPDTQYF; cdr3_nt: TGTGCCACCAGCATAGCCGCAGGCCCCGATACGCAGTATTTT
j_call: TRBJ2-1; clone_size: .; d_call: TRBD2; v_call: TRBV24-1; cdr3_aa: CATGTSGRREEQFF; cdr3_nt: TGTGCCACCGGGACTAGCGGGAGGAGAGAGGAGCAGTTCTTC
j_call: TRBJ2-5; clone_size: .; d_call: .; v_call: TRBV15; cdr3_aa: CATSSRSLQDTQYF; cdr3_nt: TGTGCCACCAGCAGCCGCAGCCTGCAAGACACCCAGTACTTC
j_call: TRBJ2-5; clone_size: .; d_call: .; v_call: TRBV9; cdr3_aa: CASSRGGFGGDQYF; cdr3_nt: TGTGCCAGCAGCCGTGGGGGCTTTGGGGGAGACCAGTACTTC
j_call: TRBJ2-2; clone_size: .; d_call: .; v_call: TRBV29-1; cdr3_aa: CSVVAVAGELFF; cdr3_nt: TGCAGCGTTGTGGCAGTGGCCGGGGAGCTGTTTTTT
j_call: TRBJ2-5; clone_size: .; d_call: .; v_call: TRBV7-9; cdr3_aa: CASSQCGEQETQYF; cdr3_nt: TGTGCCAGCAGCCAATGCGGCGAGCAAGAGACCCAGTACTTC
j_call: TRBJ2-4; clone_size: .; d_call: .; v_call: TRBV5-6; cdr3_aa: CASSWRAAVLAKNIQYF; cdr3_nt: TGTGCCAGCAGCTGGAGGGCAGCAGTACTAGCCAAAAACATTCAGTACTTC
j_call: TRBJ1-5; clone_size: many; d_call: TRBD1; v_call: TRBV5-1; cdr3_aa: CASSFEGGGNQPQHF; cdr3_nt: TGCGCCAGCAGCTTCGAAGGGGGCGGTAATCAGCCCCAGCATTTT
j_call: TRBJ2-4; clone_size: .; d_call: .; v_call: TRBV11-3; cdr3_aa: CASARHANVQYF; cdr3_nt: TGTGCCAGCGCAAGACATGCCAACGTTCAGTACTTC
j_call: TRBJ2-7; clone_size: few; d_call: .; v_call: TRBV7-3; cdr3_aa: CASSLLSSEQYF; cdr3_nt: TGTGCCAGCAGCTTATTATCATCCGAGCAGTACTTC
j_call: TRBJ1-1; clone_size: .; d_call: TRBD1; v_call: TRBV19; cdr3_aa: CASSLGQAMGAEAFF; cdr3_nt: TGTGCCAGTAGTCTTGGACAGGCGATGGGGGCTGAAGCTTTCTTT
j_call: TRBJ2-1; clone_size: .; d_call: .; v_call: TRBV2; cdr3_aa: CASGDEGTARQNEQFF; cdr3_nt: TGTGCCAGCGGGGACGAGGGAACAGCTAGACAGAATGAGCAGTTCTTC
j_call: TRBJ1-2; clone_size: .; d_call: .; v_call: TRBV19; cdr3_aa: CASSIASGAVNEQSF; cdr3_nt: TGTGCCAGCAGTATAGCTAGCGGCGCCGTCAATGAGCAGTCCTTC
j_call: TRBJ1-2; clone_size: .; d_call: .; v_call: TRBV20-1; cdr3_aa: CSASLGGHYGYTF; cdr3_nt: TGCAGTGCTAGTTTAGGTGGACACTATGGCTACACCTTC
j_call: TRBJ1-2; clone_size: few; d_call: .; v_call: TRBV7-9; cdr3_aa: CASSLTLSFKNYGYTF; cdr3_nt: TGTGCCAGCAGCCTTACGCTGAGTTTCAAGAACTATGGCTACACCTTC
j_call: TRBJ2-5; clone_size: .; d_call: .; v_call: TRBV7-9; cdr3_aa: CASSPHGIRGYSYYF; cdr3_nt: TGTGCCAGCAGCCCACACGGGATCAGGGGATATAGCTACTACTTC
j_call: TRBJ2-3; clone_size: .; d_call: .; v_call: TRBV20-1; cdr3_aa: CSASPLDTQYF; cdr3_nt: TGCAGTGCCTCCCCTTTGGATACGCAGTATTTT
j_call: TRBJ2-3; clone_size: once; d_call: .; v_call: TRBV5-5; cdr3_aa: CASSSRNTDTQYF; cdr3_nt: TGTGCCAGCAGCTCACGGAACACAGATACGCAGTATTTT
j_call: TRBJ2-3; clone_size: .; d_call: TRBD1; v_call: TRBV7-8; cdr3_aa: CASSFHPDGTALPYF; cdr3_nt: TGTGCCAGCAGCTTTCATCCAGACGGGACAGCTCTGCCCTATTTT
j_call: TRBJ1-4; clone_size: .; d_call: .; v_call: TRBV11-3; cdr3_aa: CASSPLAGEQINEKLFF; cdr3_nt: TGTGCCAGCAGTCCACTAGCGGGGGAACAAATTAATGAAAAACTGTTTTTT
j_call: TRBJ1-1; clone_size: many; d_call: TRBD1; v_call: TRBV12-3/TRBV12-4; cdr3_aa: CASSLTGGDRAFF; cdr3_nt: TGTGCCAGCAGCTTAACAGGGGGCGACCGGGCTTTCTTT
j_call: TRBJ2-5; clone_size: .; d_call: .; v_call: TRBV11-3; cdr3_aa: CASSLHSEEETQYF; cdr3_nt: TGTGCCAGCAGCCTCCACAGCGAAGAAGAGACCCAGTACTTC
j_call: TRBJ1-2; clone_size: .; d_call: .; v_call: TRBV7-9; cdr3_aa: CASSFERSGVVDEYTF; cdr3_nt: TGTGCCAGCAGCTTTGAGAGAAGCGGGGTGGTCGATGAGTACACCTTC
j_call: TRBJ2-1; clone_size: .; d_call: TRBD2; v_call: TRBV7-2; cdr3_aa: CASSIAGGADYGQFF; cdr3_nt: TGTGCCAGTAGTATAGCGGGGGGCGCCGACTATGGCCAGTTCTTC
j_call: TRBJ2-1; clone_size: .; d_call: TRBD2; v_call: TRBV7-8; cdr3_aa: CASSASGSKSDEQQFF; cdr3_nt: TGTGCCAGCAGCGCCAGCGGGAGTAAGTCCGATGAGCAGCAGTTCTTC
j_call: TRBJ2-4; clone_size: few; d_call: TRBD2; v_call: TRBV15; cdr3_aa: CATSRDHPSGTLRGDIQYF; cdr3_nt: TGTGCCACCAGCAGAGATCACCCTAGCGGGACACTCCGAGGGGACATTCAGTACTTC
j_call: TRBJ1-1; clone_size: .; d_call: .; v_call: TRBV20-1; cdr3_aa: CSASSGLGQLEAFF; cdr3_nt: TGCAGTGCCAGCAGTGGATTAGGGCAGCTTGAAGCTTTCTTT
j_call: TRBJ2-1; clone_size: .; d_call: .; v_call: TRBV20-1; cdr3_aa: CSAGPPLSCNEQFF; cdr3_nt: TGCAGTGCTGGGCCCCCTCTCAGCTGCAATGAGCAGTTCTTC
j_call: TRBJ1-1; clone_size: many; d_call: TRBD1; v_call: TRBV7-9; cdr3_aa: CASSFGDRNTEAFF; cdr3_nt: TGTGCCAGCAGCTTTGGGGACAGGAACACTGAAGCTTTCTTT